The clone carrying this T cell receptor beta chain has a count of ten or more. What it recognizes is unknown. The source of the sample is a study of early T cells in non-severe SARS-CoV-2 infection. In the study overall: Sequencing of bulk RNA from unsorted whole blood was done, without chain pairing. Study-level points and caveats: Private and CD4 specificities were missed by VDJdb matching, skewed to anti-spike CD8.

Germline loops: CDR1 PRHDT, CDR2 FYEKMQ (reference sequence). Trimming left V 6 bases short and J 0 bases short, with 12 bases between. The CDR3 runs to 15 residues. As part of library construction, unique molecular identifiers were attached to individual cDNA molecules. TCRdb reprocessed the 5' RACE reads with MiXCR, giving one entry per CDR3 protein. The sample holds some 36,000 distinct CDR3 sequences, 6.3% seen once. The chain couples TRBV13 to TRBJ2-1; D unresolved. This receptor was taken from an adult who was a healthcare worker with PCR-confirmed SARS-CoV-2 infection or an uninfected control (not recorded which). The source material was whole blood. The chain's CDR3 is CASRGSQSSYNEQFF. As DNA, the CDR3 is TGTGCCAGCAGAGGATCTCAAAGCTCCTACAATGAGCAGTTCTTC. The variable domain in full, with the rest retrieved from reference TRBV13 and TRBJ2-1, is AAGVIQSPRHLIKEKRETATLKCYPIPRHDTVYWYQQGPGQDPQFLISFYEKMQSDKGSIPDRFSAQQFSDYHSELNMSSLELGDSALYFCASRGSQSSYNEQFFGPGTRLTVL.